This record covers a single TCR beta chain. This specimen belongs to a study of cytomegalovirus exposure and HLA in healthy donors. Measured with immunoSEQ multiplex PCR; TCRdb has only the in-frame clones, and not every one. The top ten hold 4% to 4.5% of the sample, which has about 160,000 clones, nearly 90% seen once. V was clipped by 1 base and J by 1 base, with 4 bases between them. CDR1 is SGHNT, CDR2 YENEEA, per germline. There are 13 residues in the CDR3. This TCR was sampled from a man between 18 and 35 years old in good health and CMV-seropositive. Sequencing was carried out using PBMCs. The V gene is TRBV11-3, the J gene TRBJ1-1; no firm D call. The CDR3 bases are TGTGCCAGCAGCTTAGCCGGGAACACTGAAGCTTTCTTT. Translated, it gives CASSLAGNTEAFF.